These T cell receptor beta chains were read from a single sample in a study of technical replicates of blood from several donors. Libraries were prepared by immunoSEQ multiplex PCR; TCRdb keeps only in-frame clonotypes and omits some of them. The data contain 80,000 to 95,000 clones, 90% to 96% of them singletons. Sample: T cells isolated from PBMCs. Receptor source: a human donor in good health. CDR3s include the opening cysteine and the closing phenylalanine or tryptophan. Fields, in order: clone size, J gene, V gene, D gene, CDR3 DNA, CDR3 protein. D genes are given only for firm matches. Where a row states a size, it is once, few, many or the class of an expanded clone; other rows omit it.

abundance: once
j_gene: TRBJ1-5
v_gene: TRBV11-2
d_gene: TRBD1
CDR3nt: TGTGCCAGCAGCCTTGGGACAGAAAATCAGCCCCAGCATTTT
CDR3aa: CASSLGTENQPQHF

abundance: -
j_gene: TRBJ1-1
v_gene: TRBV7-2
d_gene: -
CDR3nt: TGTGCCAGCAGCTTAAACACGGGGAACACTGAAGCTTTCTTT
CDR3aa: CASSLNTGNTEAFF

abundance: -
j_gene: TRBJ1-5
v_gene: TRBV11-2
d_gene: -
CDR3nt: TGTGCCAGCAGCGAAGGGGTAGTTCAGCCCCAGCATTTT
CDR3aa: CASSEGVVQPQHF

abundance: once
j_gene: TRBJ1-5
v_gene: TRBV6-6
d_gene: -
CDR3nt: TGTGCCAGCAGTTCCTCCCTCGGGCCCCAGCATTTT
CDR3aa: CASSSSLGPQHF

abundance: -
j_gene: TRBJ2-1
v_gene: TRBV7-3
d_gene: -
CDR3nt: TGTGCCAGCAGCTTAGGGGGAGGCGACAATGAGCAGTTCTTC
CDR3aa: CASSLGGGDNEQFF

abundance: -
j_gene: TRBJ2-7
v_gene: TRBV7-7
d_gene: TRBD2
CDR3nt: TGTGCTAGCAGCTGGCACCCCGGGACTAGCGGGAGGGCCAGATCCTACGAGCAGTACTTC
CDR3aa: CASSWHPGTSGRARSYEQYF

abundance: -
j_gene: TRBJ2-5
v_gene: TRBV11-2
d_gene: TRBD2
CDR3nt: TGTGCCAGCAGCCTCCCGGGACTAGCGGAAGAGACCCAGTACTTC
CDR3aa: CASSLPGLAEETQYF

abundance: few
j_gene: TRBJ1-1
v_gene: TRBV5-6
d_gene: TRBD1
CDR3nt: TGTGCCAGCAGTCTGCTCGACAGGGAGAACACTGAAGCTTTCTTT
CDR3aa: CASSLLDRENTEAFF

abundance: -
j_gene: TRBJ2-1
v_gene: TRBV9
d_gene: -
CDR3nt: TGTGCCAGCAGCGTATACAGGGAAAATGAGCAGTTCTTC
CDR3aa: CASSVYRENEQFF

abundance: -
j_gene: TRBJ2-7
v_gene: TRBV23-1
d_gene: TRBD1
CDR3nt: TGCGCCCAGCTCCCCCAGGGGGAAGTCTACGAGCAGTACTTC
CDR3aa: CAQLPQGEVYEQYF

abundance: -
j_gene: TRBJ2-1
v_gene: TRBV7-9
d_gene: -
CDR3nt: TGTGCCAGCAGCTTGTCCAGCGGTACTTACAATGAGCAGTTCTTC
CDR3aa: CASSLSSGTYNEQFF

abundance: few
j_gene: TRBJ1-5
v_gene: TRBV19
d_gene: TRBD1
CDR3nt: TGTGCCGGCGGGACAGGGAATCAGCCCCAGCATTTT
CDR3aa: CAGGTGNQPQHF

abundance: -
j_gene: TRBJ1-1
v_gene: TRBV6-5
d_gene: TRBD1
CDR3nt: TGTGCCAGCAGTCAAGACAGGGGGAAAGCTTTCTTT
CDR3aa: CASSQDRGKAFF

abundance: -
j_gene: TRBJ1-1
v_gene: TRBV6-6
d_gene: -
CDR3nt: TGTGCCAGCAGTTACGGCGGTCGGGGTTTCTTT
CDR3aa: CASSYGGRGFF

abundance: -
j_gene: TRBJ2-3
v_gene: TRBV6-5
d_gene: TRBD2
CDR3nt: TGTGCCAGCAGTCTAGCGGGAGCGTGGGATACGCAGTATTTT
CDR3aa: CASSLAGAWDTQYF

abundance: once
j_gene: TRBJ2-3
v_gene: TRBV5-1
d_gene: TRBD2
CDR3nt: TGCGCCAGCATAAGCGCGAGGCTAGCGGGTAACACAGATACGCAGTATTTT
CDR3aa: CASISARLAGNTDTQYF

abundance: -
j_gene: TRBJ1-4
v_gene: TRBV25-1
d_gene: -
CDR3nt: TGTGCCAGCAGTGGAGGTAGTGGTGCTAATGAAAAACTGTTTTTT
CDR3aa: CASSGGSGANEKLFF

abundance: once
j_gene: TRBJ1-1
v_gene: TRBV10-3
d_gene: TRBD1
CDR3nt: TGTGCCATCAGTGCCGGGACAGGGGAAGCTTTCTTT
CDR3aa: CAISAGTGEAFF

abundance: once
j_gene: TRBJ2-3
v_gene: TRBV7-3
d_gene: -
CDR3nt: TGTGCCAGCAGCTTGACGGGAGTCGGAGATACGCAGTATTTT
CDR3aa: CASSLTGVGDTQYF

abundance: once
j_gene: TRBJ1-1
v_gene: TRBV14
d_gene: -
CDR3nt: TGTGCCAGCAGCCAACAGACAGTCAGCAAAAGGAACACTGAAGCTTTCTTT
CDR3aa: CASSQQTVSKRNTEAFF

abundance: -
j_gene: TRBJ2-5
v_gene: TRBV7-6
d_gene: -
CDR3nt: TGTGCCAGCAGCTCCGCAGTCAATCGAATGAATCAAGAGACCCAGTACTTC
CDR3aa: CASSSAVNRMNQETQYF

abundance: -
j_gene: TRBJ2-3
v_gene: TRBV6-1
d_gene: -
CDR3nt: TGTGCCAGCAGTGAGATAGCGGTCTCTAGCACAGATACGCAGTATTTT
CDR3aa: CASSEIAVSSTDTQYF

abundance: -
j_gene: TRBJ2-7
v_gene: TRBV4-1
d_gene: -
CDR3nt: TGCGCCAGCAGCCAAACGGGATCGTACGAGCAGTACTTC
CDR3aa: CASSQTGSYEQYF

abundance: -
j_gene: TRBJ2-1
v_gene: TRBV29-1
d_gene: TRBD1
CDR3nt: TGCAGCGTTCGCTACTGGGGGACAGGGGGCGACAATGAGCAGTTCTTC
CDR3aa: CSVRYWGTGGDNEQFF

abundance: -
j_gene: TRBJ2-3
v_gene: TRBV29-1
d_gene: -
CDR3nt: TGCAGCGTTGCGACAGGAATTAGCACAGATACGCAGTATTTT
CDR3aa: CSVATGISTDTQYF

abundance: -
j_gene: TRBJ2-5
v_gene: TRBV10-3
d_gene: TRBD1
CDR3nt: TGTGCCATCAACAGACAGGGGGCTGTGAGGGAGACCCAGTACTTC
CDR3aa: CAINRQGAVRETQYF

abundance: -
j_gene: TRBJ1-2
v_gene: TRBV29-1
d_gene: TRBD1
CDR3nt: TGCAGCCCCGCCGGACAGGGAGGCTATGGCTACACCTTC
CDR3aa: CSPAGQGGYGYTF

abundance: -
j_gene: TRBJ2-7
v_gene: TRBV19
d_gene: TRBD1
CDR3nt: TGTGCCAGTAGTCCCCGGGACAGGTTGTACGAGCAGTACTTC
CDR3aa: CASSPRDRLYEQYF

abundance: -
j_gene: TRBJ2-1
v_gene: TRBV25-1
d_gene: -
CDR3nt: TGTGCCAGCAGTGAATTGGGGAACGGACAGAATGAGCAGTTCTTC
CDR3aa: CASSELGNGQNEQFF

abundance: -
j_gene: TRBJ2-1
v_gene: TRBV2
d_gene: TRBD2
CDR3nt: TGTGCCAGCAGTGTGCGACTAGCAACCTACAATGAGCAGTTCTTC
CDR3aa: CASSVRLATYNEQFF

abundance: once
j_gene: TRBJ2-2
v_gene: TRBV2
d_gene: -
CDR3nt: TGTGCCAGCAGTGAAACAGCATACACCGGGGAGCTGTTTTTT
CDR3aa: CASSETAYTGELFF

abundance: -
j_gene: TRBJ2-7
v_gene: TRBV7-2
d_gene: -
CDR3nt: TGTGCCAGCAGCTTAGACGGCTCCTACGAGCAGTACTTC
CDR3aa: CASSLDGSYEQYF

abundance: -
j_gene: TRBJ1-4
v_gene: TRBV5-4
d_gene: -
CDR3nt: TGTGCCAGCAGCTTGGAGGTCGGGGCTAATGAAAAACTGTTTTTT
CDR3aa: CASSLEVGANEKLFF

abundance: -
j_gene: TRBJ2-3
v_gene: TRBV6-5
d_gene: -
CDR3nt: TGTGCCAGCAGTTACATCCAGGGTGGAGATACGCAGTATTTT
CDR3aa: CASSYIQGGDTQYF

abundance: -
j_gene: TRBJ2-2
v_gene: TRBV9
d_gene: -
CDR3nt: TGTGCCAGCAGCGCAAACACCGGGGAGCTGTTTTTT
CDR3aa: CASSANTGELFF

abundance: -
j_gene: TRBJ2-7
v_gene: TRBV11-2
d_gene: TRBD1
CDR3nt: TGTGCCAGCAGCCCGGACAGGGTTTACGAGCAGTACTTC
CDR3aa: CASSPDRVYEQYF

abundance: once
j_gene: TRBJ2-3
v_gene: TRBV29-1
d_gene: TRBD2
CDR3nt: TGCAGCGCTAGGACTAGCGGGGAGGATACGCAGTATTTT
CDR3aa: CSARTSGEDTQYF

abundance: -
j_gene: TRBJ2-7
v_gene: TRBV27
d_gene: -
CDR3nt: TGTGCCAGCAGTTTAACAGGCTCCTACGAGCAGTACTTC
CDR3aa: CASSLTGSYEQYF

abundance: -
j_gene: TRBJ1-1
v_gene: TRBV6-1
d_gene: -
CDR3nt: TGTGCCAGCAGTCCTCTGGGGGGAGAAACTGAAGCTTTCTTT
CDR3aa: CASSPLGGETEAFF

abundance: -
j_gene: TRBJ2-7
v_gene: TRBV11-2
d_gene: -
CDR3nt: TGTGCCAGCAGCTTTCAGAATACCTACGAGCAGTACTTC
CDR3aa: CASSFQNTYEQYF

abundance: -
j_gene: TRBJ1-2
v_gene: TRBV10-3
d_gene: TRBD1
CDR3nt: TGTGCCATCAGTGACCCACTCCAGGGGGTCTATGGCTACACCTTC
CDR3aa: CAISDPLQGVYGYTF

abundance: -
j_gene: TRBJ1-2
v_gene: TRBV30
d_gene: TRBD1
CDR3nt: TGTGCCTGGACGGATACAGGGGTTGGTGGCTACACCTTC
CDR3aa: CAWTDTGVGGYTF